The clone carrying this TCR beta chain was picked up many times. A junction end diverges from the germline sequence, so it may reflect a read error. Each sample yielded at least 6 micrograms of PBMC total RNA. These data are taken from a study of blood T cells in healthy people across ages. From germline, CDR1 is SGHRS and CDR2 YFSETQ. The length of the CDR3 is 12 residues. Then a second PCR, running roughly 6 to 12 cycles, was carried out with a sample-barcoded 5' primer and a J-beta primer mix. Tags on each cDNA molecule came from a template-switch adaptor with 12 random nucleotides. TCRdb re-called the 5' RACE reads with MiXCR, one entry per CDR3 protein. This sample has about 1.7 million distinct CDR3 sequences, with roughly 28% found just once.

This TCR came from a woman younger than 45 in good health. V and J are TRBV5-1 and TRBJ1-2; D is ambiguous. The sequenced material came from blood. CDR3 amino acids: CASSFDNYGYTF. The DNA of the CDR3 is TGTGCCAGCAGTTTTGACAACTATGGCTACACCTTC.